The TCR beta chain under discussion was sequenced for a study of glioma-infiltrating T cells after dendritic cell vaccination. Study context: Patients received autologous tumor lysate-pulsed dendritic cell vaccination between about 2002 and 2013.

Here immunoSEQ multiplex PCR was the method, and the copy in TCRdb shows in-frame clones only, minus some. Here the sample spans under 100,000 clones, about 85% being singletons. Germline values: CDR1 SGHDN, CDR2 FVKESK. Between the trimmed V and J ends, which lost 4 bases and 1 base, there was a span of 28 bases. CDR3 length: 20 residues. The rearrangement joins TRBV14 to TRBJ1-1; maybe TRBD1 (5 bases). Material: blood, obtained before dendritic cell vaccination. The clonotype originates from a human donor with glioblastoma. The CDR3 DNA follows: TGTGCCAGCAGCCCAGGACAAGACCTGGCCTACTACCTACCGAACACTGAAGCTTTCTTT. Translation: CASSPGQDLAYYLPNTEAFF.